This T cell receptor beta chain was observed in a study of T cell responses to AZD1222 COVID-19 vaccine. Study context: The analysis combined second doses at about 4 or about 12 weeks. Study findings and constraints: Most donors were white British and more were female, and clonal diversity was possibly underestimated.

Germline values: CDR1 SGHRS, CDR2 YFSETQ. The V end was cut by 7 bases, the J end by 5 bases, with 12 bases between. The CDR3 spans 12 residues. The table came from immunoSEQ multiplex PCR; TCRdb's copy has only in-frame clones and leaves some out. The table shows about 140,000 clones, with around 93% occurring only once. Concerning this clone itself: The antigen is undetermined.

Sequenced material: peripheral blood, taken on day 0 of AZD1222 vaccination. This chain uses TRBV5-1 with TRBJ1-2; D gene unclear. The origin of this receptor is an adult in good health. CDR3 protein: CASFATPYGYTF. The CDR3 DNA follows: TGCGCCAGCTTTGCGACACCGTATGGCTACACCTTC.